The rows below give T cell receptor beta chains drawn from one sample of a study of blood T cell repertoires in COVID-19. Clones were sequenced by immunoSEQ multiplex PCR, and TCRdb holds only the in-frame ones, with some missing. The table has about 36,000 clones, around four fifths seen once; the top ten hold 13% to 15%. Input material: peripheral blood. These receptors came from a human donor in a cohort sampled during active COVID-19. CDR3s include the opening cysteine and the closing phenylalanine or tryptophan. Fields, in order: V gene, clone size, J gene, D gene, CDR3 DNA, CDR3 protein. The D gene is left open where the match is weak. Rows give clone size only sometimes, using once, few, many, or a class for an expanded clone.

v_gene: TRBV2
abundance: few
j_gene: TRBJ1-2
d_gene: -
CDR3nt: TGTGCCAGCAGTGTGAGCAGGACAGCTAATTATGGCTACACCTTC
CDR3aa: CASSVSRTANYGYTF

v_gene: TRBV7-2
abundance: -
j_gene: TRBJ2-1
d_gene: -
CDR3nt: TGTGCCAGCAGGGGTAGCGTGCCCTTGAGTGAGCAGTTCTTC
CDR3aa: CASRGSVPLSEQFF

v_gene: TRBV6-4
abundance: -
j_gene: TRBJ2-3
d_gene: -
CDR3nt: TGTGCCAGCAGCGCTTCAGGAGGGGGGGCCACAGATACGCAGTATTTT
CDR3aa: CASSASGGGATDTQYF

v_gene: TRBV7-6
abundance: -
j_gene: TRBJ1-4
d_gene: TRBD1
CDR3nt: TGTGCCAGCAGCACATTACGCGGGACAGGGGGCGAAAAACTGTTTTTT
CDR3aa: CASSTLRGTGGEKLFF

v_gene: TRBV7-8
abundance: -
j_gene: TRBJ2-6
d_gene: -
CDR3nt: TGTGCCAGCAGCTTAGAGCGTTCTGGGGCCAACGTCCTGACTTTC
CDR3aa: CASSLERSGANVLTF

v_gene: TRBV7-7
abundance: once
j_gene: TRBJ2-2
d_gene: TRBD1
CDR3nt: TGTGCTAGCAGCCCCGGACAGGGGGCTGGGAACACCGGGGAGCTGTTTTTT
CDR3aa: CASSPGQGAGNTGELFF

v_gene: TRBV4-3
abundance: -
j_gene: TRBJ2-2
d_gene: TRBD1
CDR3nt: TGCGCCAGCAGCCAAGTTGCACAGGGGCTAAGCACCGGGGAGCTGTTTTTT
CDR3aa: CASSQVAQGLSTGELFF

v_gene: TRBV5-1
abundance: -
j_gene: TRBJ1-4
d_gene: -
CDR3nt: TGCGCCAGCAGCCTGGGGGGCGGCAAGTCTGAAAAACTGTTTTTT
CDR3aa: CASSLGGGKSEKLFF

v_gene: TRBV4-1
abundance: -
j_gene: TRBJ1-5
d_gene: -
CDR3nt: TGCGCCAGCAGCCAGGCCGGGTTTCCGAATCAGCCCCAGCATTTT
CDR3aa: CASSQAGFPNQPQHF

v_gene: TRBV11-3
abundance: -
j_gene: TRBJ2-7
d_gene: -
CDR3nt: TGTGCCAGCAGCCGGGACAATCGGAACGAGCAGTACTTC
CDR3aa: CASSRDNRNEQYF

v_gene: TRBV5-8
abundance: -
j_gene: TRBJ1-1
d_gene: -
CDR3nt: TGTGCCAGCAGCTTGCGCGTTAAGACTGAAGCTTTCTTT
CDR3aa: CASSLRVKTEAFF

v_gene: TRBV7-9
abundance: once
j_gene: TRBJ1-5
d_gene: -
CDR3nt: TGTGCCAGCAGCCGACAGCCCAATCAGCCCCAGCATTTT
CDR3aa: CASSRQPNQPQHF

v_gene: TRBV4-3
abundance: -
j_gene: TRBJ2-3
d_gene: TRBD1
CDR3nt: TGCGCCAGCAGTTACTTCACCTCGGGGACAGGGGGGGATACGCAGTATTTT
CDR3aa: CASSYFTSGTGGDTQYF

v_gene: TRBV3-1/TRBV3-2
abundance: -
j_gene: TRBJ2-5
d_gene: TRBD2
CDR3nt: TGTGCCAGCAGCCAAGATGAATTGACTAGCGGGGGTAAAGAGACCCAGTACTTC
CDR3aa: CASSQDELTSGGKETQYF

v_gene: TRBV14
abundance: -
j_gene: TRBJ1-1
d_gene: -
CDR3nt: TGTGCCAGCAGCCAAAGCCTCATCACTGAAGCTTTCTTT
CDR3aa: CASSQSLITEAFF

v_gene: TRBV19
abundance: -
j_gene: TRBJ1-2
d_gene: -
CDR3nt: TGTGCCAGTAGTCGAGACAGGCAAACCCCTTATGGCTACACCTTC
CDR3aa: CASSRDRQTPYGYTF

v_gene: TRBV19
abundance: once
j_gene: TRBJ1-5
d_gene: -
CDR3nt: TGTGCCAGTAGTATCCGGGGAGCGGGTCAGCCCCAGCATTTT
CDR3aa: CASSIRGAGQPQHF

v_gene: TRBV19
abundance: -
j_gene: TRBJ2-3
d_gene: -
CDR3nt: TGTGCCAGCGGGGGTATGAGCGGCGGAGATACGCAGTATTTT
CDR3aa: CASGGMSGGDTQYF

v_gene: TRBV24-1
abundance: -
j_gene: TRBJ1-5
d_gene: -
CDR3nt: TGTGCCACCAGTAATTCCCGGGGGGATAAGCAGCCCCAGCATTTT
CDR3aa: CATSNSRGDKQPQHF

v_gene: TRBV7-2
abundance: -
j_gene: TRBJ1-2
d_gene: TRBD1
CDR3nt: TGTGCCAGCAGCTTAAGGGGAAGGACAGGGGGCGGCTACACCTTC
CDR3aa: CASSLRGRTGGGYTF

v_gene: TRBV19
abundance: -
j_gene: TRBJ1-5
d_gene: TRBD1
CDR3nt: TGTGCCAGTAGGACCTGGGACAGGGGGCGTCATCAGCCCCAGCATTTT
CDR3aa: CASRTWDRGRHQPQHF

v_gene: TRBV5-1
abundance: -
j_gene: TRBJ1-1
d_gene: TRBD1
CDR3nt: TGCGCCAGCAGTGGGACAGGGATGAACACTGAAGCTTTCTTT
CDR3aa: CASSGTGMNTEAFF

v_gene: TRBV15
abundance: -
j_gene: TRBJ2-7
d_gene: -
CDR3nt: TGTGCCACCAGCAGAGTTAGCAGCTACGAGCAGTACTTC
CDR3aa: CATSRVSSYEQYF

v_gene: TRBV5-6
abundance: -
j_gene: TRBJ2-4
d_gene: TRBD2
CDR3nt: TGTGCCAGCAGCTCCTACGTAGCGGGGGCCAAAAACATTCAGTACTTC
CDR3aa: CASSSYVAGAKNIQYF

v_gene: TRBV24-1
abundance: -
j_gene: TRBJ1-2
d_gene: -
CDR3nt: TGTGCCACCAGTGATGGGGACATAAATGGCTACACCTTC
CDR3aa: CATSDGDINGYTF

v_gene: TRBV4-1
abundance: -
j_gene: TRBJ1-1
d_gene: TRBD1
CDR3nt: TGCGCCAGCGGACAGGGGGCCTTAACTGAAGCTTTCTTT
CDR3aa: CASGQGALTEAFF

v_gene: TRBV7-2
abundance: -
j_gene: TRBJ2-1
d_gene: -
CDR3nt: TGTGCCAGCAGAAGTGGGTGGGGGGATGAGCAGTTCTTC
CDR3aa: CASRSGWGDEQFF

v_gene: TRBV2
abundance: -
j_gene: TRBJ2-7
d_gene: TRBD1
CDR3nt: TGTGCCAGCAGTGAAGGGGGGGACAGGGGGTCGTACGAGCAGTACTTC
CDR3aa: CASSEGGDRGSYEQYF

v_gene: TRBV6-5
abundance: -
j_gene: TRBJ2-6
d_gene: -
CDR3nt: TGTGCCAGCAGCAAACAGGTCTCTGGGGCCAACGTCCTGACTTTC
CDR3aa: CASSKQVSGANVLTF

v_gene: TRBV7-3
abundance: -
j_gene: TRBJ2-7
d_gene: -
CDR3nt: TGTGCCAGCAGCTTAGGCGGTCTGGGCGAGCAGTACTTC
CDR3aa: CASSLGGLGEQYF

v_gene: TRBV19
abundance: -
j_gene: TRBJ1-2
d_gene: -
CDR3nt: TGTGCCAGTAGCACAGGGATGTCTAACTATGGCTACACCTTC
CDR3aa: CASSTGMSNYGYTF

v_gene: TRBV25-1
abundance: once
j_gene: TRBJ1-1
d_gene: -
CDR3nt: TGTGCCAGCAGTATATCCGGCACTGAAGCTTTCTTT
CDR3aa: CASSISGTEAFF

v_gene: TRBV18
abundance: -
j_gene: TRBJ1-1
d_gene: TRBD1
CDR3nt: TGTGCCAGCTCACCATCACAGGGGGGTGAAGCTTTCTTT
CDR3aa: CASSPSQGGEAFF

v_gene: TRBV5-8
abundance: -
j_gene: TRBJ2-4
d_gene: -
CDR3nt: TGTGCCACGGAGCGATTGAGCGTAGCCAAAAACATTCAGTACTTC
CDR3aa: CATERLSVAKNIQYF

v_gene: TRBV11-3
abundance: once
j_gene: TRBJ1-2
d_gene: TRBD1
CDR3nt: TGTGCCAGCAGCTTACTCACCTCCACCGGGACAGGGGGCTTTCATGGCTACACCTTC
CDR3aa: CASSLLTSTGTGGFHGYTF

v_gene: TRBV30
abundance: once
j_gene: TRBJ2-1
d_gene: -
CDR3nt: TGTGCCTGGAGCACGGGGACCTACAATGAGCAGTTCTTC
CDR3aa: CAWSTGTYNEQFF

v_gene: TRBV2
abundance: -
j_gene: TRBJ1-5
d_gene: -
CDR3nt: TGTGCCAGCAGGTTCCAGTACAATCAGCCCCAGCATTTT
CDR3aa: CASRFQYNQPQHF

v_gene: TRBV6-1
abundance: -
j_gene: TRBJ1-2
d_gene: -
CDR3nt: TGTGCCAGCAGTGAAGGGCAGAACTATGGCTACACCTTC
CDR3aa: CASSEGQNYGYTF

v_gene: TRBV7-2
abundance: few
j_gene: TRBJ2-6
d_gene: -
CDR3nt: TGTGCCAGCAGCGTGGACTTCTCTGGGGCCAACGTCCTGACTTTC
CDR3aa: CASSVDFSGANVLTF

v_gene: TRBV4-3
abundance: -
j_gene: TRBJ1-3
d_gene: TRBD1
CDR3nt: TGCGCCAGCAGCCCTATGACAGGGTCTGGAAACACCATATATTTT
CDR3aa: CASSPMTGSGNTIYF

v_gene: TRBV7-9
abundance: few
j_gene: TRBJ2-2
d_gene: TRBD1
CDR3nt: TGTGCCAGCAGCGTGGGACAGGGACATTTCGGGGAGCTGTTTTTT
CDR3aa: CASSVGQGHFGELFF

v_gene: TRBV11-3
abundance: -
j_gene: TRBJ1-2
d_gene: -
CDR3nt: TGTGCCATTCTAGGGGGCTATGGCTACACCTTC
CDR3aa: CAILGGYGYTF

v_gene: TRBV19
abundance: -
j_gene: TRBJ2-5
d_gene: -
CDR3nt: TGTGCCAGTAGTCTTGGAGGAGGTCGAGGAGGAGAGACCCAGTACTTC
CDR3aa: CASSLGGGRGGETQYF

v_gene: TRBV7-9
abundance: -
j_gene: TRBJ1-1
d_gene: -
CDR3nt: TGTGCCAGCAGGACCAAGGGGTTTGAAGCTTTCTTT
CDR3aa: CASRTKGFEAFF

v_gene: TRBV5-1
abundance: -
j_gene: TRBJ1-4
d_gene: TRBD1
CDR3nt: TGCGCCAGCAGCTTGGGGACAGGGCGAGATGAAAAACTGTTTTTT
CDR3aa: CASSLGTGRDEKLFF

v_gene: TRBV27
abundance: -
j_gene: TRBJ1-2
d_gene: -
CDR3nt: TGTGCCAGCAGTGTAACAGGGTTCGGGTATGGCTACACCTTC
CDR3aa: CASSVTGFGYGYTF

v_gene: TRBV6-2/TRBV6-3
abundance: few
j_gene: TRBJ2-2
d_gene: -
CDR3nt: TGTGCCAGCAGTTACCACACAGCGAACACCGGGGAGCTGTTTTTT
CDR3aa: CASSYHTANTGELFF

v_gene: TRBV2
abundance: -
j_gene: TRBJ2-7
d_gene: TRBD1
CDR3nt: TGTGCCAGCAGTCACCCCGGGACAGCCCTCTACGAGCAGTACTTC
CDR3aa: CASSHPGTALYEQYF

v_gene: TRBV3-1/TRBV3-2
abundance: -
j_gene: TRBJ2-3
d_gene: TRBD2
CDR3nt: TGTGCCAGCAGCCAAGGTGCTAGCGGGGGATATACGCAGTATTTT
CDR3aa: CASSQGASGGYTQYF

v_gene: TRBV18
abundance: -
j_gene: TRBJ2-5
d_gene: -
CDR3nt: TGTGCCAGCTCCGTGACAATTCAAGAGACCCAGTACTTC
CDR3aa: CASSVTIQETQYF

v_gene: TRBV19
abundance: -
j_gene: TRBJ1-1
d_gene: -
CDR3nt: TGTGCCAGTAGTATAGGGGGGCGCGCTGAAGCTTTCTTT
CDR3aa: CASSIGGRAEAFF

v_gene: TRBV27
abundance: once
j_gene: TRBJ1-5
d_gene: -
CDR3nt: TGTGCCAGCAAACCCCGGGGAGGGGCGATCAGGCAGCCCCAGCATTTT
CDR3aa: CASKPRGGAIRQPQHF

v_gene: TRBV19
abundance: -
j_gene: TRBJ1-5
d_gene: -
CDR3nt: TGTGCCAGTAGGCCGGTTGGAGGCAATCAGCCCCAGCATTTT
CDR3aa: CASRPVGGNQPQHF

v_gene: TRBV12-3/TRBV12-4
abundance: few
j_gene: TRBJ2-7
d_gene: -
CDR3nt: TGTGCCAGCAGCCGACTAGACGTCTTGGAGCAGTACTTC
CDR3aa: CASSRLDVLEQYF

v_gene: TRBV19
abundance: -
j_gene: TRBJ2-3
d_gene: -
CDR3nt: TGTGCCAGTAGTATCAAGGGGGACACAGATACGCAGTATTTT
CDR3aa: CASSIKGDTDTQYF

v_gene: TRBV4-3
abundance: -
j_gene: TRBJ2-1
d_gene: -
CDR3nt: TGCGCCAGCAGCCAGACTTGGCTGGCGTACAATGAGCAGTTCTTC
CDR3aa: CASSQTWLAYNEQFF

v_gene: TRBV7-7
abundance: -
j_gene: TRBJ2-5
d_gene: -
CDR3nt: TGTGCTAGCAGCTTAGCGAGAGGAGAGGGAGAGACCCAGTACTTC
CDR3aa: CASSLARGEGETQYF

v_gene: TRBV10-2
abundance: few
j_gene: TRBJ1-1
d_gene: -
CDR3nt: TGCGCCAGCAGTGAGACGCAGGGGTTGAGCACTGAAGCTTTCTTT
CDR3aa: CASSETQGLSTEAFF

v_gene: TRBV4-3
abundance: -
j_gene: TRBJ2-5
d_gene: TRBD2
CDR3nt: TGCGCCAGCAGCCAAGATAGCGGGGGGTACCAGACCCAGTACTTC
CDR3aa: CASSQDSGGYQTQYF

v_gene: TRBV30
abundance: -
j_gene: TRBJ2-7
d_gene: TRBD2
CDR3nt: TGTGCCTTGATGCGGGGGGGCTCCTACGAGCAGTACTTC
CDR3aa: CALMRGGSYEQYF